Following are 29 T cell receptor beta chains from one sample sequenced in a study of T cell responses to AZD1222 COVID-19 vaccine. Method: immunoSEQ multiplex PCR; TCRdb's copy keeps in-frame clones and lacks some. The sample yields about 140,000 clones, 89% seen once. The specimen was peripheral blood, collected on day 0 of AZD1222 vaccination. These receptors were obtained from an adult in good health.

The genes are TRBV7-9 and TRBJ2-3, with 7 bases matching TRBD2. The V gene end was trimmed by 0 bases and the J gene end by 10 bases; junction bases not matched to a gene: 7. From germline, CDR1 is SEHNR and CDR2 FQNEAQ (reference sequence). CDR3 size: 14 residues. CDR3 sequence reads: CASSLAPTGRSQYF. The CDR3 nucleotides read TGTGCCAGCAGCTTAGCCCCCACCGGGAGGTCGCAGTATTTT.

This rearrangement joins TRBV2 to TRBJ2-1; 10 nucleotides match TRBD2. The CDR3 loop spans 15 amino acids. Germline-derived CDR1 and CDR2 are SNHLY and FYNNEI. CDR3 sequence (DNA): TGTACCACAGCCGAGGCTAGCGGGAGTCGGGGTGAGCAGTTCTTC. The encoded protein is CTTAEASGSRGEQFF.

The chain links TRBV5-1 to TRBJ2-2, with D perhaps matching TRBD1 or TRBD2 (5 bases each). This CDR3 has 15 amino acids. V shed 4 bases and J shed 4 bases, with 14 bases lying between them. Germline assignment: CDR1 SGHRS and CDR2 YFSETQ. The CDR3 protein is CASSLLGGGTGELFF. Here the CDR3 DNA reads TGCGCCAGCAGCCTCCTTGGTGGGGGCACCGGGGAGCTGTTTTTT.

The chain combines TRBV29-1 with TRBJ2-1; 11 bases are a match to TRBD1. There are 17 residues in the CDR3. In germline, CDR1 is SQVTM, CDR2 ANQGSEA. V dropped 7 bases and J dropped 5; count of bases not matched to a gene: 16. CDR3 loop: CSARTGGRGRKDNEQFF. The DNA of the CDR3 is TGCAGCGCACGGACAGGGGGCCGCGGGAGGAAGGACAATGAGCAGTTCTTC.

V and J are TRBV4-1 and TRBJ2-5; 7 nucleotides match TRBD1. The CDR3 runs 13 residues. Germline V lookup: CDR1 MGHRA, CDR2 YSYEKL. J gave up 4 bases and V 6 bases, and 5 bases lay outside the gene matches. Here the CDR3 reads CASRGQNLETQYF. The CDR3 nucleotides read TGCGCCAGCAGGGGACAGAACTTAGAGACCCAGTACTTC.

The chain uses TRBV18 and TRBJ1-3; D gene uncertain. From germline, CDR1 is KGHSH and CDR2 LQKENI. V was cut by 3 bases and J by 10 bases, with 10 bases left in between. This CDR3 has 12 residues. Here the CDR3 DNA reads TGTGCCAGCTCACCTGGCGACGGAACCATATATTTT. Protein sequence: CASSPGDGTIYF.

The chain links TRBV7-3 to TRBJ2-1, with D possibly being TRBD2 (5 bases). V was cut by 5 bases and J by 8 bases, with 16 bases left in between. The germline CDR1 and CDR2 sequences are SGHTA and FQGTGA. This CDR3 has 14 amino acids. The CDR3 nucleotides read TGTGCCAGCAGCCCCATCCCCGGGGTCTATGAGCAGTTCTTC. Its translation is CASSPIPGVYEQFF. The full variable domain, its missing parts supplied by reference TRBV7-3 and TRBJ2-1, is GAGVSQTPSNKVTEKGKYVELRCDPISGHTALYWYRQSLGQGPEFLIYFQGTGAADDSGLPNDRFFAVRPEGSVSTLKIQRTERGDSAVYLCASSPIPGVYEQFFGPGTRLTVL.

This chain connects TRBV6-4 to TRBJ2-2; 8 bases map to TRBD2. The CDR3 consists of 17 residues. Germline V gene data show CDR1 as MRHNA and CDR2 as SNTAGT. The J segment lost 5 bases and the V segment lost 0 bases, leaving 8 bases of the junction unmatched. For the CDR3, the DNA is TGTGCCAGCAGTGACTCGGCGGGGGGCTTCAGTACCGGGGAGCTGTTTTTT. This codes for CASSDSAGGFSTGELFF.

This sequence joins TRBV3-1 (or the pseudogene TRBV3-2) and TRBJ2-7, with 7 positions matching TRBD1. CDR3 length: 14 residues. The J segment lost 3 bases and the V segment lost 4 bases, leaving 6 bases of the junction unmatched. Germline V gene data show CDR1 as LGHDT and CDR2 as YNNKEL (reference sequence). The CDR3 bases are TGTGCCAGCAGCCCACAGACAGGGTACTACGAGCAGTACTTC. This gives the protein CASSPQTGYYEQYF.

V gene TRBV2 combines with J gene TRBJ1-1; the D gene is possibly TRBD1 (6 bases). CDR1 is SNHLY, CDR2 FYNNEI, per germline. The V and J ends lost 6 bases and 1 base respectively, with 15 bases between them. The CDR3 covers 15 residues. Here the CDR3 DNA reads TGTGCCAGCAGGGGGGCCCGAGGGGCGAACACTGAAGCTTTCTTT. Encoded protein: CASRGARGANTEAFF.

The V call is TRBV4-1, the J call TRBJ2-7; TRBD2 aligns across 13 bases. Germline V CDR1 and CDR2: MGHRA, YSYEKL. The CDR3 has 16 amino acids. V gave up 4 bases and J gave up 9 bases; unmatched junction bases: 12. This CDR3 is CASSPGTSGITGWQYF. Written as DNA, the CDR3 is TGCGCCAGCAGCCCCGGGACTAGCGGGATCACCGGGTGGCAGTACTTC.

The V and J genes are TRBV7-2 and TRBJ1-2, with D possibly being TRBD1 (5 bases). Per germline, CDR1 SGHTA and CDR2 FQGNSA. The CDR3 extends over 13 amino acids. Trimming took off 1 base at V and 6 bases at J, with 9 bases between the two ends. The CDR3 nucleotides are TGTGCCAGCAGCTTAGGGGGGTGGGATGGCTACACCTTC. Translating gives CASSLGGWDGYTF.

J is TRBJ1-1 and V is TRBV27, with D perhaps TRBD1 (5 bases). The germline V gene encodes CDR1 MNHEY and CDR2 SMNVEV (reference sequence). V lost 0 bases and J lost 6, with 11 bases in between. The CDR3 length is 14 residues. This CDR3 reads CASSLSGTLAEAFF. The CDR3 nucleotides read TGTGCCAGCAGTTTATCGGGGACCCTCGCTGAAGCTTTCTTT.

Concerning this clone itself: The sample holds other DNA sequences that translate to the same CDR3. The rearrangement joins TRBV5-1 to TRBJ1-5, with D maybe TRBD1 (6 bases). The CDR3 has 14 residues. Between the trimmed V and J ends, which lost 0 bases and 5 bases, there was a span of 9 bases. Germline V gives CDR1 SGHRS, CDR2 YFSETQ. In DNA, the CDR3 is TGCGCCAGCAGCTTGGCGGGGGGCGATCAGCCCCAGCATTTT. Protein: CASSLAGGDQPQHF.

This chain links TRBV7-9 with TRBJ1-6; 8 bases line up with TRBD1. Germline CDR1 and CDR2: SEHNR and FQNEAQ (reference sequence). V shed 1 base and J 7 bases; nucleotides not matched to a gene: 3. The CDR3 has 15 amino acids. CDR3 DNA sequence: TGTGCCAGCAGCTTAGTTGCAGGGGGCAATTCACCCCTCCACTTT. Translation gives CASSLVAGGNSPLHF.

This rearrangement joins TRBV30 to TRBJ1-4; possible D gene TRBD1, 5 bases. Per the germline V gene, CDR1 is GTSNPN and CDR2 is SVGIG (reference sequence). Trimming left V 8 bases short and J 2 bases short, with 18 bases between. This CDR3 contains 15 residues. CDR3 loop: CAGVWDPGTNEKLFF. In nucleotides, the CDR3 is TGTGCCGGAGTTTGGGACCCAGGGACTAATGAAAAACTGTTTTTT.

V and J are TRBV5-1 and TRBJ2-3, with 10 bases lining up with TRBD2. The trim removed 2 bases at V and 1 base at J, leaving 4 bases unmatched. The CDR3 sequence is 16 residues long. The germline gives CDR1 SGHRS, CDR2 YFSETQ. CDR3 nucleotide sequence: TGCGCCAGCAGCTTCGAAGCGGGAGGGCGCACAGATACGCAGTATTTT. Translation gives CASSFEAGGRTDTQYF.

This chain links TRBV7-8 with TRBJ2-7; TRBD1 aligns across 7 bases. Trimming removed 4 bases from V and 5 bases from J; junction bases left unmatched: 5. The germline CDR1 and CDR2 sequences are SGHVS and FQNEAQ. The CDR3 is 13 amino acids. CDR3 DNA sequence: TGTGCCAGCAGCTCGCCACAGGGGCACGAGCAGTACTTC. Translating it yields CASSSPQGHEQYF.

The chain combines TRBV9 with TRBJ1-1; D not certain. The CDR3 contains 15 residues. Trimming removed 4 bases from V and 1 base from J, with 14 bases in between. The germline V gene has CDR1 SGDLS and CDR2 YYNGEE. CDR3 residues: CASSRRGMKNTEAFF. As DNA, the CDR3 is TGTGCCAGCAGCCGGCGAGGAATGAAGAACACTGAAGCTTTCTTT.

The J gene is TRBJ1-3, the V gene TRBV7-2; D is ambiguous. Germline V CDR1 and CDR2: SGHTA, FQGNSA. Deletions cut 5 bases from V and 1 base from J, with 6 bases between. The CDR3 is 13 residues long. CDR3 amino acids: CASSPASGNTIYF. The CDR3 nucleotides read TGTGCCAGCAGCCCAGCATCTGGAAACACCATATATTTT.

The rearrangement links TRBV24-1 to TRBJ2-5, with D possibly called TRBD1 or TRBD2 (5 bases each). This CDR3 contains 15 residues. Trimming removed 9 bases from V and 0 bases from J, with 16 bases in between. Germline CDR1 KGHDR, CDR2 SFDVKD. CDR3 coding DNA: TGTGCCACCTCTCGGGGAAACAGGAACCAAGAGACCCAGTACTTC. Its translation is CATSRGNRNQETQYF.

This clone has more than one count but fewer than ten. The chain combines TRBV21-1 with TRBJ1-1. TRBV21-1 is a listed pseudogene. The CDR3 loop spans 13 amino acids. CDR3: CANPENGPGGAFF. CDR3 nucleotide sequence: TGTGCCAACCCAGAGAATGGCCCGGGGGGAGCTTTCTTT.

This sequence joins TRBV7-6 and TRBJ2-7, with D perhaps TRBD2 (6 bases). The CDR3 extends over 15 amino acids. Germline CDR1 reads SGHVS; CDR2 reads FNYEAQ. Trimming pared 1 base from V and 3 bases from J, leaving 13 bases between. This CDR3 is CASSLELAEGYEQYF. CDR3 DNA sequence: TGTGCCAGCAGCTTAGAATTAGCGGAGGGCTACGAGCAGTACTTC.

This chain joins TRBV29-1 and TRBJ1-2; 7 nucleotides align to TRBD1. The junction had 3 bases not matched to a gene; V was cut back by 4 bases and J by 4 bases. Germline CDR1 SQVTM, CDR2 ANQGSEA. The length of the CDR3 is 12 residues. The CDR3 loop is CSVGRGSYGYTF. In DNA form, the CDR3 reads TGCAGCGTTGGCAGGGGGTCCTATGGCTACACCTTC. The full variable domain, in which reference TRBV29-1 and TRBJ1-2 provide the parts outside the CDR3, is SAVISQKPSRDICQRGTSLTIQCQVDSQVTMMFWYRQQPGQSLTLIATANQGSEATYESGFVIDKFPISRPNLTFSTLTVSNMSPEDSSIYLCSVGRGSYGYTFGSGTRLTVV.

The V gene is TRBV7-8, the J gene TRBJ2-2; D is unresolved. Germline CDR1 reads SGHVS; CDR2 reads FQNEAQ. V shed 5 bases and J shed 7 bases, with 5 bases lying between them. The CDR3 sequence is 11 residues long. The CDR3 region is CASSTLGELFF. The CDR3 coding sequence is TGTGCCAGCAGCACCCTCGGGGAGCTGTTTTTT.

The CDR3 nucleotides are TGTGCCAGCAGCCAAGCTTCACCAGGAGGTTCTGGAAACACCATATATTTT. Its translation: CASSQASPGGSGNTIYF. The gene calls are TRBV3-1 (or the pseudogene TRBV3-2) and TRBJ1-3; D not certain. Germline V gene data show CDR1 as LGHDT and CDR2 as YNNKEL (reference sequence). V lost 1 base, J lost 1 base, and 14 bases lay in between. The CDR3 extends over 17 amino acids.

This clone was recorded once. The genes are TRBV6-6 and TRBJ1-1; tentatively, D is TRBD1 (6 bases). The CDR3 length is 13 residues. Germline V gives CDR1 MNHNY, CDR2 SVGAGI (reference sequence). Trimming took 6 bases from V and 6 from J, leaving 14 bases between them. The CDR3 here is CASRHTGMAEAFF. The CDR3 nucleotides read TGTGCCAGCAGACATACAGGGATGGCTGAAGCTTTCTTT.

The chain recombines TRBV5-3 with TRBJ2-7, with D unresolved. TRBV5-3 is given ORF status, its function remaining uncertain. V gave up 6 bases and J gave up 3 bases, with 13 bases separating them. This CDR3 is built from 13 residues. The CDR3 region has the DNA TGTGCCAGAATCCTGAAGATCCGCTACGAGCAGTACTTC. Residues: CARILKIRYEQYF.

The chain is built from TRBV4-1 and TRBJ1-1; a possible D gene is TRBD1 (5 bases). The germline V gene encodes CDR1 MGHRA and CDR2 YSYEKL. Trimming took 1 base from V and 1 from J, leaving 13 bases between them. CDR3 length: 16 residues. DNA for the CDR3: TGCGCCAGCAGCCAAGCTCGGGGGGATTCGAACACTGAAGCTTTCTTT. Translation gives CASSQARGDSNTEAFF.